What follows describes a single T cell receptor (beta chain). Antigen: not known. In TCRdb, the 5' RACE reads were re-called with MiXCR into one record per CDR3 protein. In the table there are approximately 290,000 distinct CDR3 sequences, 8% to 9% of which are singletons. The V gene's germline CDR1 is DFQATT and CDR2 SNEGSKA (reference sequence). Unmatched junction bases numbered 10, after V lost 0 bases and J lost 6 bases. CDR3 length: 17 residues. These data belong to a study of T-cell memory formation after mild COVID-19. Study observations and caveats: Contracting clones from day 15 to 85 showed balanced CD4/CD8; later expanders favored CD4+.

V is TRBV20-1 and J is TRBJ2-2, with 10 bases lining up with TRBD1. Specimen: PBMCs or a T cell subset sorted from them (not recorded which). The sequence came from a man between 18 and 29 years old who had mild COVID-19 (a few samples of this study predate the infection). Cell type and time point are not known. CDR3 in DNA: TGCAGTGCTAGAGAATATAGGGGGACAGGGGTCCCCGGGGAGCTGTTTTTT. It is translated as CSAREYRGTGVPGELFF.